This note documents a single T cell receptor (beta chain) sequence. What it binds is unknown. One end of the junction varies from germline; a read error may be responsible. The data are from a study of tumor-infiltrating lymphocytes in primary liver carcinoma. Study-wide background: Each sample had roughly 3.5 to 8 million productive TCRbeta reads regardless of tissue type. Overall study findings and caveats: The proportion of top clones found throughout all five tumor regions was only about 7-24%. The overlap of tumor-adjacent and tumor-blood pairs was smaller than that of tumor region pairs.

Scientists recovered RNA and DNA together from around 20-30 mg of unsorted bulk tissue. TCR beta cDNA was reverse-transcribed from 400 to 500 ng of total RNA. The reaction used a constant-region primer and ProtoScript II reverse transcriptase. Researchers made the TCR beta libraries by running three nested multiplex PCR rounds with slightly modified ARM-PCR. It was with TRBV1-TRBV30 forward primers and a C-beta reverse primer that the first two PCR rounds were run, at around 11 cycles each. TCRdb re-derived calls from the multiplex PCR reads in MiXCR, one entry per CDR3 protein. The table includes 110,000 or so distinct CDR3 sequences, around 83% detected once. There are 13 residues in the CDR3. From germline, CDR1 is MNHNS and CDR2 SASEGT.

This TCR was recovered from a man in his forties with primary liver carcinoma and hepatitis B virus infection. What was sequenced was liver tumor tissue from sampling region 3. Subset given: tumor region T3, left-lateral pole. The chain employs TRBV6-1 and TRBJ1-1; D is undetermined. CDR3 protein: CTRSDGRNTEAFF. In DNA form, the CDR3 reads TGTACCAGGAGTGATGGTAGGAACACTGAAGCTTTCTTT.